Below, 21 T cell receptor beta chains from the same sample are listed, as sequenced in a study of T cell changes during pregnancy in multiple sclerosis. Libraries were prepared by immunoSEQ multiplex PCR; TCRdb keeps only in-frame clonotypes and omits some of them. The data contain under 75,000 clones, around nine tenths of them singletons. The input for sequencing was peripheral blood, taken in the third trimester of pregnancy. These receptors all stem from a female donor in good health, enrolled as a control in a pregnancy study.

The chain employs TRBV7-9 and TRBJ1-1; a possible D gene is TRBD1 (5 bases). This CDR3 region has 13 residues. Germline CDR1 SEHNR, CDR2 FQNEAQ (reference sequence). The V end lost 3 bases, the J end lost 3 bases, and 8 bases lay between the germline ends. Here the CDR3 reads CASSFLGDTEAFF. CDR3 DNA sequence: TGTGCCAGCAGCTTTCTAGGGGACACTGAAGCTTTCTTT.

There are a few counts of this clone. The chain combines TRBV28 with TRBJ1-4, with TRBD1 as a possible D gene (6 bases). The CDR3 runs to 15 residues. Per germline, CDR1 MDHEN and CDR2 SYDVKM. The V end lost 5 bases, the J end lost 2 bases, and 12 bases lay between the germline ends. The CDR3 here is CASSQDRYTNEKLFF. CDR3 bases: TGTGCCAGCAGTCAGGACAGATACACTAATGAAAAACTGTTTTTT.

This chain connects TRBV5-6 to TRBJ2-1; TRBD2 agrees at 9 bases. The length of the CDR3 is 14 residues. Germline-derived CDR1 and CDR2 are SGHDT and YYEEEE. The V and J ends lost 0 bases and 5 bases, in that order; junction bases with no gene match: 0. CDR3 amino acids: CASSLGGGDNEQFF. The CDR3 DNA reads TGTGCCAGCAGCTTGGGCGGGGGGGACAATGAGCAGTTCTTC. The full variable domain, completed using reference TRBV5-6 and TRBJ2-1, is DAGVTQSPTHLIKTRGQQVTLRCSPKSGHDTVSWYQQALGQGPQFIFQYYEEEERQRGNFPDRFSGHQFPNYSSELNVNALLLGDSALYLCASSLGGGDNEQFFGPGTRLTVL.

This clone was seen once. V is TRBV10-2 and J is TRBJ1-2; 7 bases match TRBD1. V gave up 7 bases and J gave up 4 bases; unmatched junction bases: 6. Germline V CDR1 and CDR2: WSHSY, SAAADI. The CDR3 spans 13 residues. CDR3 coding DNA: TGCGCCAGCAACCCGACAGGGAGCTATGGCTACACCTTC. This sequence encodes CASNPTGSYGYTF.

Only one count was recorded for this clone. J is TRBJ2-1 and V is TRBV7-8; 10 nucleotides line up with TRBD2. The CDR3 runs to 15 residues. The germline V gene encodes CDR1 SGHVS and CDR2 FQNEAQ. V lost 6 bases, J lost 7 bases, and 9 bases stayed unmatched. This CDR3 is CASSPSGGAKNEQFF. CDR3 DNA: TGTGCCAGCAGTCCCAGCGGGGGGGCAAAGAATGAGCAGTTCTTC.

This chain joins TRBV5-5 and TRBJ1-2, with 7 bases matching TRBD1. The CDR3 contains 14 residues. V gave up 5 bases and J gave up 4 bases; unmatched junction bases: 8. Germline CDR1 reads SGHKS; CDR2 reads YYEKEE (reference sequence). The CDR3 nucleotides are TGTGCCAGCAGACCCCAGACAGGGATCTATGGCTACACCTTC. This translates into CASRPQTGIYGYTF.

In DNA, the CDR3 is TGTGCCAGCTTTCACTCTTTGAACACTGAAGCTTTCTTT. Translated, it gives CASFHSLNTEAFF. The rearrangement links TRBV6-5 to TRBJ1-1; unclear D gene. Trimming removed 8 bases at V and 0 bases at J, with 10 bases between. Germline V lookup: CDR1 MNHEY, CDR2 SVGAGI. The CDR3 is made up of 13 amino acids.

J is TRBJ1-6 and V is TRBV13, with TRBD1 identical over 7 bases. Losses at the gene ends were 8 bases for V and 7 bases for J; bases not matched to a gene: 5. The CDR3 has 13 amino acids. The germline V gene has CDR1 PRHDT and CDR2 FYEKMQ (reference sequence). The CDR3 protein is CASRDRENSPLHF. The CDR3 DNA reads TGTGCCAGCCGGGACAGAGAAAATTCACCCCTCCACTTT.

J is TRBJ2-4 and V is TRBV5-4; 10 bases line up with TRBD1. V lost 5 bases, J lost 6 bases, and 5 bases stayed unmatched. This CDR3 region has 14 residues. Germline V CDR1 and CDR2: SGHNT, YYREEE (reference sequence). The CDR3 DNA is TGTGCCAGCAGAAAGGACAGGGGGGTAAACATTCAGTACTTC. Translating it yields CASRKDRGVNIQYF. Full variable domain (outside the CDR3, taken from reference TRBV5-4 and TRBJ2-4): ETGVTQSPTHLIKTRGQQVTLRCSSQSGHNTVSWYQQALGQGPQFIFQYYREEENGRGNFPPRFSGLQFPNYSSELNVNALELDDSALYLCASRKDRGVNIQYFGAGTRLSVL.

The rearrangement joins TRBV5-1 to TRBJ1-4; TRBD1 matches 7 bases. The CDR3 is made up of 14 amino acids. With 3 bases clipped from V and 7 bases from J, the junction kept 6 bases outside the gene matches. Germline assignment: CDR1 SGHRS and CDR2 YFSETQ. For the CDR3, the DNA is TGCGCCAGCAGCTCTGACAGGGCTTTTGAAAAACTGTTTTTT. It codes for CASSSDRAFEKLFF. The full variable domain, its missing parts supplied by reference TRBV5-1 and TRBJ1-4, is KAGVTQTPRYLIKTRGQQVTLSCSPISGHRSVSWYQQTPGQGLQFLFEYFSETQRNKGNFPGRFSGRQFSNSRSEMNVSTLELGDSALYLCASSSDRAFEKLFFGSGTQLSVL.

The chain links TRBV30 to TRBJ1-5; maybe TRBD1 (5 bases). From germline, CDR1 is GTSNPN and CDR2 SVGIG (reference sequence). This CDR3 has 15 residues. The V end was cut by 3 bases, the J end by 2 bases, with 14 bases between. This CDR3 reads CAWSEGVGGNQPQHF. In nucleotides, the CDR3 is TGTGCCTGGAGCGAAGGGGTAGGAGGCAATCAGCCCCAGCATTTT.

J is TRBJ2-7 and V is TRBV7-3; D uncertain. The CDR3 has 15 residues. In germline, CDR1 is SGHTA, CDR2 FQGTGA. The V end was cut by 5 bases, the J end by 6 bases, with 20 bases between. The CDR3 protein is CASSPQPIPQAEQYF. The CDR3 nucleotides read TGTGCCAGCAGCCCCCAGCCAATCCCGCAGGCCGAGCAGTACTTC.

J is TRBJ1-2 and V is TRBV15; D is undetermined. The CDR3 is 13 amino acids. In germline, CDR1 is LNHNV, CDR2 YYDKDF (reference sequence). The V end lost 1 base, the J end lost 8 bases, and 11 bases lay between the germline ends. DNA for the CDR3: TGTGCCACCAGCAGAGTGGGGAGTGGAGGCTACACCTTC. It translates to CATSRVGSGGYTF.

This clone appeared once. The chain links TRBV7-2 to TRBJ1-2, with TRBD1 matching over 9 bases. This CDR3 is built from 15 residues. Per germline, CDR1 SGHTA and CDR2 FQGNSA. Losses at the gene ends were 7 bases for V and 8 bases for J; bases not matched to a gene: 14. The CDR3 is CASTPLRGQGMGYTF. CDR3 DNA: TGTGCCAGCACTCCTCTCCGGGGACAGGGTATGGGCTACACCTTC.

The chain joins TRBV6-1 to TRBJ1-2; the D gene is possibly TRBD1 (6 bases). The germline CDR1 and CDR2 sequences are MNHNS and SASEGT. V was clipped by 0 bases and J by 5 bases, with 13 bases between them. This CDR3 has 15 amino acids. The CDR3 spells CASSEAVTGIYGYTF. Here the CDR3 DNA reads TGTGCCAGCAGTGAAGCTGTTACAGGGATATATGGCTACACCTTC.

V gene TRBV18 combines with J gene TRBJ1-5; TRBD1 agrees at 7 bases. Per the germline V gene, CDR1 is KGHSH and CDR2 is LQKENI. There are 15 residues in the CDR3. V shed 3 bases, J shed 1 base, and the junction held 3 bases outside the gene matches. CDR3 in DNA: TGTGCCAGCTCACCTGACAGGGAGAGCAATCAGCCCCAGCATTTT. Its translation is CASSPDRESNQPQHF.

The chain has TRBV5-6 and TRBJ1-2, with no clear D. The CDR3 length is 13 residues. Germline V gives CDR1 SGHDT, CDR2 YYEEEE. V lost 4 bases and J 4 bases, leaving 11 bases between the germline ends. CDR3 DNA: TGTGCCAGCAGCCCGGGAACCACCTATGGCTACACCTTC. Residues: CASSPGTTYGYTF.

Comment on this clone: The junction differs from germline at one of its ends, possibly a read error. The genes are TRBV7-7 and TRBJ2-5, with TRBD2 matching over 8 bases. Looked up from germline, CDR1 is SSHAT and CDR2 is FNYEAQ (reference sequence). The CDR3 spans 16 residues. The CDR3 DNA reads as TGTGCTAGCAGCCGGGGGCCGGGGGGGACACAAGAGACCCAGTACTTC. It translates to CASSRGPGGTQETQYF. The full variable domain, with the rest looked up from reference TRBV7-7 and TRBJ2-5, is GAGVSQSPRYKVTKRGQDVTLRCDPISSHATLYWYQQALGQGPEFLTYFNYEAQPDKSGLPSDRFSAERPEGSISTLTIQRTEQRDSAMYRCASSRGPGGTQETQYFGPGTRLLVL.

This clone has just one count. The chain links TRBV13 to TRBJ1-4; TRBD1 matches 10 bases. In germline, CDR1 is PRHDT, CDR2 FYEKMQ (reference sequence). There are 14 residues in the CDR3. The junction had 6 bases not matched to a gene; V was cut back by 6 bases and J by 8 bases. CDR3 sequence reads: CASRRQGAYEKLFF. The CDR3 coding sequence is TGTGCCAGCAGGCGACAGGGGGCGTACGAAAAACTGTTTTTT.

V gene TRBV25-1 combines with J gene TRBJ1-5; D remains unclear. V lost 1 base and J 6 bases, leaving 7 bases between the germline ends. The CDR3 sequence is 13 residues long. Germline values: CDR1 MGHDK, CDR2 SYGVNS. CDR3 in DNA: TGTGCCAGCAGTGAATCAGCGGGTCAGCCCCAGCATTTT. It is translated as CASSESAGQPQHF.

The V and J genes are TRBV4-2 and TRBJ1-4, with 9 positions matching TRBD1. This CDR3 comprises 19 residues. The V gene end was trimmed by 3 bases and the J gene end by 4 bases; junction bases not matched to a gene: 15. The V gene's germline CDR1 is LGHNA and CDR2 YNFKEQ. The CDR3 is CASSQESKGTGTVNEKLFF. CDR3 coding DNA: TGTGCCAGCAGCCAGGAAAGCAAGGGGACAGGGACTGTTAATGAAAAACTGTTTTTT.